These 27 T cell receptor beta chains were sequenced from one sample in a study of identical twins. TCRdb passed the 5' RACE reads through MiXCR, listing each CDR3 protein once. The data show roughly 720,000 distinct CDR3 sequences, with about 20% seen just once and approximately 14% held by the top ten. The sample also formed part of further work on T cells expressing NK-cell markers.

The sample comprised PBMCs. The receptors derive from a woman between 18 and 30 years old in good health.

This clonotype was seen a few times. The chain uses TRBV5-5 and TRBJ2-1; TRBD2 matches at 9 bases. This CDR3 is built from 12 residues. V lost 3 bases to trimming and J lost 16 bases; unmatched junction nucleotides: 8. Germline assignment: CDR1 SGHKS and CDR2 YYEKEE (reference sequence). The CDR3 reads CASSWNSGGGFF. DNA for the CDR3: TGTGCCAGCAGCTGGAATAGCGGGGGTGGCTTCTTC.

This clonotype showed up just a few times. V usage is TRBV5-1 and J usage is TRBJ1-6; perhaps TRBD1 as D (6 bases). This CDR3 spans 17 amino acids. V lost 3 bases and J lost 0, with 13 bases in between. Germline lookup yields CDR1 SGHRS and CDR2 YFSETQ. The CDR3 loop reads CASSSTGLSSYNSPLHF. CDR3 coding DNA: TGCGCCAGCAGCTCGACAGGCCTCAGCTCCTATAATTCACCCCTCCACTTT.

The genes are TRBV3-1 and TRBJ1-5; 7 bases fit TRBD1. With V trimmed by 3 bases and J by 3 bases, 8 bases remained unmatched. This CDR3 region has 16 residues. In germline, CDR1 is LGHDT, CDR2 YNNKEL (reference sequence). CDR3 DNA: TGTGCCAGCAGCCAGAACTTCCAGGGGGTCAATCAGCCCCAGCATTTT. It translates to CASSQNFQGVNQPQHF.

This clonotype was observed at least ten times. The genes are TRBV15 and TRBJ2-7; unclear D gene. Germline V gene lookup returns CDR1 LNHNV and CDR2 YYDKDF (reference sequence). CDR3 length equals 12 residues. The V end was cut by 5 bases, the J end by 7 bases, with 12 bases between. CDR3 amino acids: CATSRNFGEQYF. DNA for the CDR3: TGTGCCACCAGCCGGAACTTTGGGGAGCAGTACTTC.

This clonotype was found a few times. This rearrangement joins TRBV12-3 or TRBV12-4 to TRBJ2-7; D is uncertain. CDR3 length: 11 amino acids. Trimming left V 5 bases short and J 3 bases short, with 5 bases between. DNA of the CDR3: TGTGCCAGCAGTAAGGGCTACGAGCAGTACTTC. Residues: CASSKGYEQYF.

CDR3 loop: CASSFHSSPLHF. As DNA, the CDR3 is TGTGCCAGCAGTTTCCACAGCTCACCCCTCCACTTT. This chain connects TRBV12-3 or TRBV12-4 to TRBJ1-6, with D uncertain. V lost 3 bases to trimming and J lost 10 bases, with 7 bases between them. CDR3 length: 12 residues.

This sequence joins TRBV5-1 and TRBJ2-3; 7 bases are shared with TRBD2. CDR3 length: 16 amino acids. V was pared by 4 bases and J by 0 bases, with 8 bases of the junction left unmatched. Germline lookup yields CDR1 SGHRS and CDR2 YFSETQ. Written as DNA, the CDR3 is TGCGCCAGCAGCCCGATTTCTAGCGGCAGCACAGATACGCAGTATTTT. Amino acid sequence: CASSPISSGSTDTQYF. The entire variable domain, with the rest obtained from reference TRBV5-1 and TRBJ2-3, is as follows: KAGVTQTPRYLIKTRGQQVTLSCSPISGHRSVSWYQQTPGQGLQFLFEYFSETQRNKGNFPGRFSGRQFSNSRSEMNVSTLELGDSALYLCASSPISSGSTDTQYFGPGTRLTVL.

The sample holds a few counts of this clonotype. The chain links TRBV12-3 or TRBV12-4 to TRBJ1-2, with 10 bases matching TRBD1. This CDR3 contains 17 residues. With V trimmed by 1 base and J by 0 bases, 5 bases remained unmatched. CDR3 protein: CASSLGQGASANYGYTF. CDR3 DNA: TGTGCCAGCAGTTTAGGACAGGGGGCCTCAGCTAACTATGGCTACACCTTC.

The chain carries TRBV5-1 and TRBJ2-3, with 9 bases identical to TRBD2. Unmatched junction bases numbered 8, after V lost 0 bases and J lost 6 bases. This CDR3 comprises 16 residues. The germline V gene encodes CDR1 SGHRS and CDR2 YFSETQ. For the CDR3, the DNA is TGCGCCAGCAGCTTGGGACTAGCGGTCCTCACGGATACGCAGTATTTT. Translated, it gives CASSLGLAVLTDTQYF.

This clonotype has only a few counts. The rearrangement joins TRBV12-3 or TRBV12-4 to TRBJ2-5, with 12 bases fitting TRBD2. With V trimmed by 1 base and J by 2 bases, 5 bases remained unmatched. This CDR3 is 17 amino acids long. CDR3 bases: TGTGCCAGCAGTTTAGGGACTAGCGGGGTGCCGCAAGAGACCCAGTACTTC. Translated, it gives CASSLGTSGVPQETQYF.

The chain employs TRBV13 and TRBJ2-2; 11 bases match TRBD2. The CDR3 covers 17 residues. With V trimmed by 0 bases and J by 1 base, 1 base remained unmatched. CDR1 PRHDT and CDR2 FYEKMQ come from the germline V gene (reference sequence). The CDR3 loop reads CASSLGLAGVNTGELFF. The CDR3 DNA is TGTGCCAGCAGCTTAGGACTAGCGGGGGTGAACACCGGGGAGCTGTTTTTT.

V gene TRBV19 combines with J gene TRBJ2-3, with TRBD1 identical over 12 bases. The CDR3 has 16 amino acids. Trimming cost V 6 bases and J 5 bases; bases outside gene matches: 9. Germline CDR1 LNHDA, CDR2 SQIVND (reference sequence). DNA for the CDR3: TGTGCCAGTAGCCGGGACAGGGGGCTCGGCGGAGATACGCAGTATTTT. Residues: CASSRDRGLGGDTQYF.

The sample holds one count of this clonotype. V usage is TRBV6-1 and J usage is TRBJ2-1; TRBD2 agrees at 10 bases. The trim removed 7 bases at V and 6 bases at J, leaving 9 bases unmatched. The germline V gene has CDR1 MNHNS and CDR2 SASEGT. This CDR3 has 15 amino acids. The CDR3 coding sequence is TGTGCCAGCATCGCGCGGTCTAGCGGGAGCAATGAGCAGTTCTTC. Translated: CASIARSSGSNEQFF.

This clonotype showed up just a few times. The CDR3 DNA reads TGTGCCAGCAGCAAAGTCCCTAGCAACAGCTCCTACGAGCAGTACTTC. Translating gives CASSKVPSNSSYEQYF. V usage is TRBV21-1 and J usage is TRBJ2-7; TRBD2 is the table's D call and was not checked against the DNA. TRBV21-1 is a pseudogene locus. The CDR3 has 16 amino acids.

J is TRBJ2-7 and V is TRBV7-7, with D possibly being TRBD1 or TRBD2 (5 bases each). Trimming shortened V by 5 bases and J by 6 bases, and 17 bases separated the two germline ends. The CDR3 is 14 residues long. Germline CDR1 is SSHAT and CDR2 is FNYEAQ (reference sequence). This CDR3 reads CASSVSGTVPEQYF. The CDR3 bases are TGTGCCAGCAGCGTATCCGGGACGGTACCCGAGCAGTACTTC.

About this clonotype itself: This is likely a read error, given that the CDR3 carries no conserved phenylalanine or tryptophan at its end. Because the CDR3's place on the DNA is in doubt, the DNA is left out and the CDR3 is given as listed by TCRdb. The genes are TRBV29-1 and TRBJ2-1; the DNA was not compared with TRBD2, the D call given in the table. The CDR3 length equals 11 residues, ends included. Germline CDR1 reads SQVTM; CDR2 reads ANQGSEA. The CDR3: CSVEGLAGIGV.

This clonotype was observed a handful of times. V gene TRBV5-1 combines with J gene TRBJ2-2; D unresolved. CDR1 and CDR2 (germline): SGHRS, YFSETQ. The CDR3 extends over 13 amino acids. Trimming pared 4 bases from V and 6 bases from J, leaving 10 bases between. CDR3 loop: CASSLLSAGELFF. DNA of the CDR3: TGCGCCAGCAGCCTCCTCAGCGCCGGGGAGCTGTTTTTT.

This clonotype was recorded a few times. The chain carries TRBV6-2 or TRBV6-3 and TRBJ2-2, with D possibly being TRBD2 (5 bases). There are 17 residues in the CDR3. Germline values: CDR1 MNHEY, CDR2 SVGEGT. V lost 5 bases to trimming and J lost 5 bases, with 21 bases between them. For the CDR3, the DNA is TGTGCCAGCAGTACTACAATCCAACTAGACAAGACCGGGGAGCTGTTTTTT. It translates to CASSTTIQLDKTGELFF.

This chain's CDR3 is CATGLAGNEQYF. The CDR3 bases are TGTGCCACCGGACTAGCGGGTAACGAGCAGTACTTC. This chain uses TRBV2 with TRBJ2-7; 11 nucleotides agree with TRBD2. The CDR3 is made up of 12 amino acids. The J segment lost 5 bases and the V segment lost 10 bases, leaving 4 bases of the junction unmatched. CDR1 is SNHLY and CDR2 is FYNNEI in the germline V gene.

This clonotype was recorded a few times. The J gene is TRBJ2-1, the V gene TRBV18; 9 bases align to TRBD2. Germline V gene sequence: CDR1 KGHSH, CDR2 LQKENI. The length of the CDR3 is 13 residues. V was pared by 7 bases and J by 9 bases, with 7 bases of the junction left unmatched. The CDR3 spells CASCSSGRTEQFF. CDR3 DNA: TGTGCCAGCTGTAGTAGCGGGAGAACTGAGCAGTTCTTC.

The rearrangement uses TRBV5-6 and TRBJ2-3; no reliable D call. The CDR3 is made up of 15 amino acids. Trimming cost V 0 bases and J 2 bases, with 10 bases left between them. CDR1 SGHDT and CDR2 YYEEEE come from the germline V gene. The CDR3 nucleotides read TGTGCCAGCAGCTTGGGCACGCTCGCCACAGATACGCAGTATTTT. It translates to CASSLGTLATDTQYF.

At least ten counts were recorded for this clonotype. V is TRBV6-1 and J is TRBJ2-3; 12 bases agree with TRBD2. J was trimmed by 3 bases and V by 2 bases; bases with no gene match: 6. Per germline, CDR1 MNHNS and CDR2 SASEGT. The CDR3 contains 17 residues. The CDR3 region is CASSELASGGATDTQYF. The CDR3 nucleotides read TGTGCCAGCAGTGAATTGGCTAGCGGGGGGGCTACAGATACGCAGTATTTT.

In DNA, the CDR3 is TGTGCCAGCAGCGCCGCCAACTACGAGACCCAGTACTTC. This gives the protein CASSAANYETQYF. V and J are TRBV7-9 and TRBJ2-5; D ambiguous. CDR1 and CDR2 (germline): SEHNR, FQNEAQ (reference sequence). The CDR3 covers 13 residues. Trimming left V 5 bases short and J 5 bases short, with 12 bases between.

J is TRBJ2-7 and V is TRBV7-9, with 8 bases that match TRBD1. Unmatched junction bases numbered 10, after V lost 3 bases and J lost 6 bases. The CDR3 length is 15 residues. Looked up from germline, CDR1 is SEHNR and CDR2 is FQNEAQ (reference sequence). The CDR3 spells CASSLSSQGAPEQYF. Written as DNA, the CDR3 is TGTGCCAGCAGCTTGAGTTCTCAGGGGGCGCCCGAGCAGTACTTC.

This clonotype was observed a few times. The chain uses TRBV7-9 and TRBJ2-2; D not certain. The CDR3 loop spans 12 amino acids. Trimming pared 11 bases from V and 4 bases from J, leaving 11 bases between. Looked up from germline, CDR1 is SEHNR and CDR2 is FQNEAQ (reference sequence). CDR3 sequence reads: CAEELTTGELFF. The CDR3, as DNA: TGTGCCGAGGAGCTTACCACCGGGGAGCTGTTTTTT.

The chain employs TRBV6-1 and TRBJ2-1; possibly TRBD2 for D (6 bases). Per germline, CDR1 MNHNS and CDR2 SASEGT. Deletions cut 9 bases from V and 10 bases from J, with 22 bases between. The length of the CDR3 is 14 residues. The CDR3 protein is CASRGTLRDWEQFF. The DNA for the CDR3 is TGTGCCAGTAGAGGGACTCTTCGGGATTGGGAGCAGTTCTTC.

This chain links TRBV7-2 with TRBJ2-3; D not certain. Germline CDR1 and CDR2: SGHTA and FQGNSA. Trimming pared 5 bases from V and 0 bases from J, leaving 9 bases between. The CDR3 is made up of 14 amino acids. DNA for the CDR3: TGTGCCAGCAGCCGAGGAAGTAGCACAGATACGCAGTATTTT. Protein: CASSRGSSTDTQYF.